A single sample is the source of the 21 T cell receptor beta chains below, sequenced in a study of T cells in Graves' hyperthyroidism and ophthalmopathy. TCR beta CDR3 region amplification was performed from RNA transcripts. HTBI primers were used for first-round RT-PCR of the TCR CDR3. TCRdb reprocessed the multiplex PCR reads with MiXCR, giving one entry per CDR3 protein. The sample has roughly 160,000 distinct CDR3 sequences, over 8% seen once. Sequenced material: blood. The receptors come from a woman aged 18-29 years with Graves' hyperthyroidism that later progressed to Graves' ophthalmopathy.

This clonotype was seen many times. The chain is built from TRBV2 and TRBJ2-2; D remains unclear. V lost 11 bases, J lost 7 bases, and 11 bases lay in between. Germline V gene sequence: CDR1 SNHLY, CDR2 FYNNEI. CDR3 size: 11 residues. Written as DNA, the CDR3 is TGTGCCGTCCTCGATGGCGGGGAGCTGTTTTTT. It codes for CAVLDGGELFF.

This clonotype showed up many times. The J gene is TRBJ2-7, the V gene TRBV28; tentative D call: TRBD2 (5 bases). Germline V gives CDR1 MDHEN, CDR2 SYDVKM. Trimming removed 1 base at V and 3 bases at J, with 7 bases between. This CDR3 comprises 13 residues. The CDR3 nucleotides read TGTGCCAGCAGTTTATATGGGAGCTACGAGCAGTACTTC. Translation: CASSLYGSYEQYF.

This chain links TRBV19 with TRBJ2-3; the match to TRBD2 covers 8 bases. CDR1 is LNHDA, CDR2 SQIVND, per germline (reference sequence). The CDR3 has 13 amino acids. The V segment lost 5 bases and the J segment 4 bases; nucleotides outside the gene matches: 2. The CDR3 spells CASSLRGADTQYF. CDR3 nucleotide sequence: TGTGCCAGTAGTTTGCGGGGGGCAGATACGCAGTATTTT. Full variable domain (rest looked up from reference TRBV19 and TRBJ2-3): DGGITQSPKYLFRKEGQNVTLSCEQNLNHDAMYWYRQDPGQGLRLIYYSQIVNDFQKGDIAEGYSVSREKKESFPLTVTSAQKNPTAFYLCASSLRGADTQYFGPGTRLTVL.

This clonotype showed up just a few times. V and J are TRBV9 and TRBJ2-5; 8 positions agree with TRBD1. The V gene end was trimmed by 3 bases and the J gene end by 4 bases; junction bases not matched to a gene: 5. Germline V gene data show CDR1 as SGDLS and CDR2 as YYNGEE. The CDR3 covers 14 residues. CDR3 in amino acids: CASSAATGGETQYF. Here the CDR3 DNA reads TGTGCCAGCAGCGCTGCAACAGGGGGAGAGACCCAGTACTTC.

This clonotype has only a few counts. The V gene is TRBV11-2, the J gene TRBJ2-7; TRBD2 is a possible D gene (6 bases). CDR3 size: 15 residues. The germline V gene has CDR1 SGHAT and CDR2 FQNNGV. V lost 3 bases and J lost 0, with 12 bases in between. As DNA, the CDR3 is TGTGCCAGCAGCTTTGGGGGGACGAGCTCCTACGAGCAGTACTTC. Amino acid sequence: CASSFGGTSSYEQYF.

This clonotype was detected only a few times. The V and J genes are TRBV7-3 and TRBJ2-1; 7 nucleotides match TRBD2. This CDR3 comprises 15 residues. The germline V gene encodes CDR1 SGHTA and CDR2 FQGTGA. V was pared by 6 bases and J by 6 bases, with 11 bases of the junction left unmatched. The CDR3 here is CASSGFVGGFNEQFF. In DNA, the CDR3 is TGTGCCAGCAGTGGTTTTGTGGGGGGGTTCAATGAGCAGTTCTTC.

The chain has TRBV10-3 and TRBJ2-3, with D maybe TRBD2 (7 bases). The CDR3 totals 15 residues. The V end lost 4 bases, the J end lost 4 bases, and 15 bases lay between the germline ends. Per germline, CDR1 ENHRY and CDR2 SYGVKD. The CDR3 loop is CAISGGGARADTQYF. CDR3 sequence (DNA): TGTGCCATCAGTGGAGGGGGGGCCAGGGCAGATACGCAGTATTTT.

The chain combines TRBV20-1 with TRBJ2-7; 13 positions match TRBD2. In germline, CDR1 is DFQATT, CDR2 SNEGSKA (reference sequence). This CDR3 has 15 amino acids. The ends lost 3 bases at V and 2 bases at J; junction bases unmatched: 4. Here the CDR3 DNA reads TGCAGTGCTAGGGACGGGACTAGCGGGACCTACGAGCAGTACTTC. This translates into CSARDGTSGTYEQYF.

There are many counts of this clonotype. The chain couples TRBV2 to TRBJ2-1; 7 nucleotides align to TRBD1. CDR3 length equals 14 residues. Trimming removed 6 bases from V and 5 bases from J; junction bases left unmatched: 7. Germline V lookup: CDR1 SNHLY, CDR2 FYNNEI. CDR3 DNA: TGTGCCAGCAGCCTAGACAGGGCGAACAATGAGCAGTTCTTC. Its protein is CASSLDRANNEQFF. The whole variable domain, remainder taken from reference TRBV2 and TRBJ2-1, is EPEVTQTPSHQVTQMGQEVILRCVPISNHLYFYWYRQILGQKVEFLVSFYNNEISEKSEIFDDQFSVERPDGSNFTLKIRSTKLEDSAMYFCASSLDRANNEQFFGPGTRLTVL.

Many counts were recorded for this clonotype. This chain connects TRBV11-2 to TRBJ2-1; 10 bases are shared with TRBD2. Germline V lookup: CDR1 SGHAT, CDR2 FQNNGV. V was pared by 4 bases and J by 12 bases, with 9 bases of the junction left unmatched. This CDR3 is built from 14 residues. The CDR3 reads CASSSPSGRFSQFF. The CDR3 bases are TGTGCCAGCAGCTCTCCTAGCGGGAGATTTTCGCAGTTCTTC.

The chain couples TRBV5-6 to TRBJ2-3; TRBD2 agrees at 9 bases. Looked up from germline, CDR1 is SGHDT and CDR2 is YYEEEE. The CDR3 runs to 17 residues. Losses at the gene ends were 4 bases for V and 0 bases for J; bases not matched to a gene: 9. Written as DNA, the CDR3 is TGTGCCAGCAGCATCCCCGGGACTAGCCGTAGCACAGATACGCAGTATTTT. It yields the protein CASSIPGTSRSTDTQYF. Using reference TRBV5-6 and TRBJ2-3 for the parts outside the CDR3, the full variable domain is DAGVTQSPTHLIKTRGQQVTLRCSPKSGHDTVSWYQQALGQGPQFIFQYYEEEERQRGNFPDRFSGHQFPNYSSELNVNALLLGDSALYLCASSIPGTSRSTDTQYFGPGTRLTVL.

This clonotype occurred many times. The chain recombines TRBV20-1 with TRBJ2-5; unclear D gene. Germline CDR1 and CDR2: DFQATT and SNEGSKA (reference sequence). V lost 3 bases, J lost 2 bases, and 13 bases lay in between. The CDR3 covers 14 residues. The CDR3 DNA sequence: TGCAGTGCTAGTCAGGCGGATAGGCAAGAGACCCAGTACTTC. This encodes CSASQADRQETQYF.

Turning to this clonotype: At one end, the junction sequence differs from germline, possibly due to a read error. This chain uses TRBV4-3 with TRBJ2-7; TRBD2 matches at 8 bases. The CDR3 runs 16 residues. Looked up from germline, CDR1 is LGHNA and CDR2 is YSLEER. The CDR3 protein is CASGQDVIAGPYEQYF. The CDR3 DNA reads TGCGCCAGCGGCCAAGACGTCATAGCGGGGCCTTACGAGCAGTACTTC.

At least ten counts were recorded for this clonotype. The rearrangement joins TRBV19 to TRBJ1-1; the match to TRBD1 covers 7 bases. Germline CDR1 reads LNHDA; CDR2 reads SQIVND (reference sequence). The CDR3 is 14 residues long. V lost 7 bases, J lost 5 bases, and 10 bases stayed unmatched. CDR3 residues: CASNPRQGWTEAFF. DNA for the CDR3: TGTGCCAGTAATCCCCGACAGGGATGGACTGAAGCTTTCTTT.

This clonotype showed up many times. The chain combines TRBV9 with TRBJ2-7; no firm D call. Trimming removed 0 bases at V and 6 bases at J, with 10 bases between. The CDR3 totals 13 residues. Germline V lookup: CDR1 SGDLS, CDR2 YYNGEE. CDR3 in DNA: TGTGCCAGCAGCGTAGAATCGGCCACCGAGCAGTACTTC. Protein: CASSVESATEQYF.

This clonotype was counted many times. The rearrangement links TRBV7-8 to TRBJ2-5; 8 nucleotides line up with TRBD2. The CDR3 runs to 14 residues. Germline values: CDR1 SGHVS, CDR2 FQNEAQ. V was clipped by 5 bases and J by 3 bases; unmatched bases: 5. CDR3 residues: CASSRYGGEETQYF. For the CDR3, the DNA is TGTGCCAGCAGCCGATACGGGGGGGAAGAGACCCAGTACTTC.

This clonotype occurred a few times. A much larger clone differs from this one at a single base, so this may be a read error. CDR3 sequence: CASSEVRTYTPTDTQYF. The CDR3 DNA follows: TGCGCCAGCAGTGAGGTCCGGACTTATACCCCCACAGATACGCAGTATTTT. The chain couples TRBV10-1 to TRBJ2-3; D is perhaps TRBD2 (5 bases). Per the germline V gene, CDR1 is WNHNN and CDR2 is SYGVQD (reference sequence). V dropped 2 bases and J dropped 2 bases, with 17 bases sitting between them. The CDR3 contains 17 residues.

This clonotype was observed many times. The gene calls are TRBV12-3 or TRBV12-4 and TRBJ1-1; D remains unclear. The CDR3 has 14 residues. Trimming removed 7 bases at V and 0 bases at J, with 12 bases between. The CDR3 sequence is CASTIYDVNTEAFF. The CDR3, as DNA: TGTGCCAGCACCATATACGACGTGAACACTGAAGCTTTCTTT.

This clonotype was recorded a few times. The V call is TRBV13, the J call TRBJ1-1; D is possibly TRBD1 (6 bases). This CDR3 has 15 amino acids. Trimming stripped 0 bases from V and 5 bases from J, with 13 bases between. The germline V gene has CDR1 PRHDT and CDR2 FYEKMQ (reference sequence). CDR3 sequence reads: CASSLGPTGNTEAFF. CDR3 bases: TGTGCCAGCAGCTTAGGCCCCACAGGGAATACTGAAGCTTTCTTT.

There are a few counts of this clonotype. The V call is TRBV3-1, the J call TRBJ2-5; TRBD1 matches 9 bases. J gave up 3 bases and V 6 bases, and 8 bases lay outside the gene matches. The CDR3 covers 15 residues. Germline V gene lookup returns CDR1 LGHDT and CDR2 YNNKEL (reference sequence). The CDR3, as DNA: TGTGCCAGCAGTTTTTGGGGACAGGGTAAAGAGACCCAGTACTTC. Its translation: CASSFWGQGKETQYF.

This clonotype was seen repeatedly, ten times or more. Here the CDR3 reads CAISVRDRGSDTQYF. DNA of the CDR3: TGTGCCATCAGTGTCAGGGACAGGGGATCGGATACGCAGTATTTT. The chain links TRBV10-3 to TRBJ2-3, with 10 bases that match TRBD1. Germline CDR1 reads ENHRY; CDR2 reads SYGVKD. The CDR3 has 15 residues. V lost 4 bases to trimming and J lost 6 bases; unmatched junction nucleotides: 7.